The TCR beta chain under discussion was sequenced for a study of T-cell reconstitution after alpha-beta-depleted transplantation in children. Preparation of the TCRbeta library was carried out with unique molecular identifiers. TCRdb processed the PCR reads anew with MiXCR; each CDR3 protein has one entry. The sample consists of over 450,000 distinct CDR3 sequences, 8% to 11% of them appearing once. This clonotype has a count of ten or more. The antigen remains unidentified. The CDR3 consists of 11 residues. The ends were cut back, 0 bases at V and 6 bases at J, with 5 bases in the middle. CDR1 is GTSNPN, CDR2 SVGIG, per germline (reference sequence). General study results and limits: One year post-transplant, T-cell counts and diversity were largely derived from T cells produced anew. Reportedly, alpha-beta T cells present about two months post-transplant originated from several hundred expanded clones of graft origin. It was surviving recipient T cells and thymic progenitors that gave some patients high TCRbeta diversity at day 60.

The chain has TRBV30 and TRBJ1-2; D unclear. Sequenced material: PBMCs, taken before TCRalphabeta/CD19-depleted stem cell transplant. The receptor was derived from a child under 10 years old with inherited bone marrow failure, due to receive a stem cell transplant. This CDR3 is CAWSVLNGYTF. The DNA for the CDR3 is TGTGCCTGGAGTGTACTTAATGGCTACACCTTC.